This entry lists 31 T cell receptor beta chains sequenced from one sample in a study of T-cell memory formation after mild COVID-19. In TCRdb, the 5' RACE reads were re-called with MiXCR into one record per CDR3 protein. Counted here are approximately 500,000 distinct CDR3 sequences, around 27% occurring once; the ten biggest clones make up 12%. Sequences were obtained from PBMCs or a T cell subset sorted from them (not recorded which). The receptors shown here come from an adult woman who had mild COVID-19 (a few samples of this study predate the infection). Cell type and time point are not known.

This clonotype has more than one count but fewer than ten. This chain connects TRBV20-1 to TRBJ2-1; D unclear. CDR1 is DFQATT, CDR2 SNEGSKA, per germline (reference sequence). Trimming removed 6 bases from V and 4 bases from J, with 13 bases in between. The CDR3 has 13 residues. CDR3: CSAPPDRYNEQFF. The CDR3 DNA is TGCAGTGCGCCGCCGGACCGATACAATGAGCAGTTCTTC.

The chain couples TRBV9 to TRBJ2-3, with unresolved D. Germline CDR1 SGDLS, CDR2 YYNGEE. Trimming shortened V by 0 bases and J by 2 bases, and 7 bases separated the two germline ends. The CDR3 is 14 residues long. The CDR3 loop is CASSVEVFTDTQYF. The CDR3 DNA sequence: TGTGCCAGCAGCGTAGAGGTCTTCACAGATACGCAGTATTTT. The entire variable domain, with the rest obtained from reference TRBV9 and TRBJ2-3, is as follows: DSGVTQTPKHLITATGQRVTLRCSPRSGDLSVYWYQQSLDQGLQFLIQYYNGEERAKGNILERFSAQQFPDLHSELNLSSLELGDSALYFCASSVEVFTDTQYFGPGTRLTVL.

The V call is TRBV5-1, the J call TRBJ2-1; 7 positions match TRBD2. The CDR3 is 17 amino acids. Germline V gives CDR1 SGHRS, CDR2 YFSETQ. J was trimmed by 12 bases and V by 1 base; bases with no gene match: 19. CDR3 DNA: TGCGCCAGCAGCTTGAGTCGGGGACTACCCTTGGGGGATGGGCAGTTCTTC. Protein product: CASSLSRGLPLGDGQFF.

This clonotype has just a few counts. This chain connects TRBV14 to TRBJ1-2; D gene uncertain. The V gene's germline CDR1 is SGHDN and CDR2 FVKESK. The CDR3 is 14 amino acids. V lost 0 bases and J lost 8, with 13 bases in between. The CDR3 loop reads CASSQERGYAGYTF. The CDR3, as DNA: TGTGCCAGCAGCCAAGAGCGAGGCTATGCCGGCTACACCTTC.

There are a few counts of this clonotype. The chain recombines TRBV20-1 with TRBJ2-1, with D uncertain. V dropped 2 bases and J dropped 0 bases, with 8 bases sitting between them. CDR1 is DFQATT and CDR2 is SNEGSKA in the germline V gene (reference sequence). CDR3 size: 14 residues. The CDR3 sequence: CSARTIRSYNEQFF. CDR3 bases: TGCAGTGCTAGAACGATACGCTCCTACAATGAGCAGTTCTTC.

This clonotype was picked up a small number of times. V usage is TRBV7-9 and J usage is TRBJ2-3; D ambiguous. Germline CDR1 reads SEHNR; CDR2 reads FQNEAQ (reference sequence). V dropped 5 bases and J dropped 2 bases, with 14 bases sitting between them. The CDR3 has 15 amino acids. The CDR3 protein is CASSHRSGPTDTQYF. The CDR3 DNA reads as TGTGCCAGCAGCCACCGGAGTGGACCCACAGATACGCAGTATTTT.

The rearrangement uses TRBV13 and TRBJ2-7; 16 nucleotides match TRBD2. Losses at the gene ends were 4 bases for V and 6 bases for J; bases not matched to a gene: 12. CDR3 size: 18 residues. Germline V gives CDR1 PRHDT, CDR2 FYEKMQ (reference sequence). The CDR3 protein is CASSWGTSGRGIKGEQYF. CDR3 sequence (DNA): TGTGCCAGCAGCTGGGGGACTAGCGGGAGGGGTATTAAGGGCGAGCAGTACTTC.

This clonotype was seen a handful of times. The chain joins TRBV12-3 or TRBV12-4 to TRBJ2-5, with 14 bases lining up with TRBD2. CDR3 length: 14 residues. With 5 bases clipped from V and 7 bases from J, the junction kept 3 bases outside the gene matches. The CDR3 spells CASSDGTSGGTQYF. CDR3 in DNA: TGTGCCAGCAGTGATGGGACTAGCGGGGGGACCCAGTACTTC.

The chain links TRBV4-1 to TRBJ2-3, with TRBD2 matching over 10 bases. Trimming removed 2 bases from V and 1 base from J; junction bases left unmatched: 6. Germline V lookup: CDR1 MGHRA, CDR2 YSYEKL. The CDR3 extends over 17 amino acids. The CDR3 protein is CASSQLAGTSGTDTQYF. CDR3 nucleotides: TGCGCCAGCAGCCAACTAGCCGGGACTAGCGGCACAGATACGCAGTATTTT.

A few counts support this clonotype. V is TRBV20-1 and J is TRBJ2-1; D is uncertain. CDR1 and CDR2 from the germline V gene are DFQATT and SNEGSKA (reference sequence). The CDR3 runs to 12 residues. Trimming removed 6 bases from V and 8 bases from J, with 14 bases in between. For the CDR3, the DNA is TGCAGTGCCGAGACTTCCTCGGATGAGCAGTTCTTC. The encoded protein is CSAETSSDEQFF.

V and J are TRBV5-1 and TRBJ2-1; TRBD2 aligns across 11 bases. The CDR3 is 16 amino acids. In germline, CDR1 is SGHRS, CDR2 YFSETQ. J gave up 6 bases and V 4 bases, and 9 bases lay outside the gene matches. The CDR3 DNA reads as TGCGCCAGCAGCCCGAATAGCGGGGGGGCGGGCAATGAGCAGTTCTTC. Protein product: CASSPNSGGAGNEQFF.

The chain couples TRBV3-1 to TRBJ2-5; D unresolved. Germline lookup yields CDR1 LGHDT and CDR2 YNNKEL (reference sequence). With 0 bases removed from V and 6 bases from J, the gap between germline ends came to 8 bases. The CDR3 has 13 amino acids. The CDR3 region has the DNA TGTGCCAGCAGCCAAGATTTGCGGCAGACCCAGTACTTC. Translation gives CASSQDLRQTQYF.

This clonotype has more than one count but fewer than ten. The V call is TRBV20-1, the J call TRBJ2-5, with 16 nucleotides matching TRBD2. This CDR3 contains 17 residues. Germline CDR1 is DFQATT and CDR2 is SNEGSKA (reference sequence). Trimming took 3 bases from V and 1 from J; bases not matched to a gene: 5. The CDR3, as DNA: TGCAGTGCTAGGGGGACTAGCGGGAGGGCCTTCCAAGAGACCCAGTACTTC. It codes for CSARGTSGRAFQETQYF.

This chain uses TRBV30 with TRBJ2-7; 8 nucleotides match TRBD1. Germline CDR1 GTSNPN, CDR2 SVGIG (reference sequence). After removal of 5 bases from V and 5 bases from J, the junction contained 5 bases not matched to a gene. The CDR3 spans 12 residues. The CDR3 reads CAWGQGWDEQYF. CDR3 sequence (DNA): TGTGCCTGGGGACAGGGTTGGGACGAGCAGTACTTC.

The genes are TRBV2 and TRBJ2-1, with 7 nucleotides matching TRBD2. CDR3 length: 18 residues. V dropped 6 bases and J dropped 0; count of bases not matched to a gene: 14. In germline, CDR1 is SNHLY, CDR2 FYNNEI. As DNA, the CDR3 is TGTGCCAGCAGCCAAAGCGGGGCGTCGGCGAGCTCCTACAATGAGCAGTTCTTC. Residues: CASSQSGASASSYNEQFF.

The rearrangement joins TRBV20-1 to TRBJ2-3; 11 positions agree with TRBD2. V trimming: 1 base; J trimming: 2 bases; junction bases outside the gene matches: 8. CDR3 size: 17 residues. Germline-derived CDR1 and CDR2 are DFQATT and SNEGSKA (reference sequence). The CDR3 region has the DNA TGCAGTGCTAGAGGTCTAGGGACTAGCGGCCACACAGATACGCAGTATTTT. Residues: CSARGLGTSGHTDTQYF.

The V and J genes are TRBV15 and TRBJ2-7, with unresolved D. The CDR3 consists of 15 residues. Deletions cut 4 bases from V and 0 bases from J, with 13 bases between. The V gene's germline CDR1 is LNHNV and CDR2 YYDKDF (reference sequence). CDR3 residues: CATSTTSGSSYEQYF. CDR3 DNA sequence: TGTGCCACCAGCACTACCTCGGGCAGCTCCTACGAGCAGTACTTC.

This clonotype has more than one count but fewer than ten. CDR3 sequence: CAMGRGAYEQYF. CDR3 bases: TGTGCCATGGGTCGGGGGGCCTACGAGCAGTACTTC. The chain employs TRBV7-2 and TRBJ2-7, with 7 bases matching TRBD2. Germline V gene data show CDR1 as SGHTA and CDR2 as FQGNSA. Losses at the gene ends were 10 bases for V and 2 bases for J; bases not matched to a gene: 5. CDR3 length equals 12 residues.

The chain employs TRBV6-5 and TRBJ2-1, with a weak D call TRBD1 (5 bases). Germline V lookup: CDR1 MNHEY, CDR2 SVGAGI. V shed 6 bases and J shed 2 bases, with 11 bases lying between them. This CDR3 has 14 residues. CDR3 nucleotide sequence: TGTGCCAGCAGCGACAGAGCAACCTACAATGAGCAGTTCTTC. Its translation: CASSDRATYNEQFF.

The CDR3 coding sequence is TGTGCCAACAGGGGGCAGAACACTGAAGCTTTCTTT. Protein: CANRGQNTEAFF. V usage is TRBV10-3 and J usage is TRBJ1-1, with 9 bases lining up with TRBD1. This CDR3 has 12 residues. The V gene's germline CDR1 is ENHRY and CDR2 SYGVKD. The ends lost 10 bases at V and 1 base at J; junction bases unmatched: 1.

V is TRBV9 and J is TRBJ2-3, with TRBD2 matching over 8 bases. The CDR3 length is 15 residues. Looked up from germline, CDR1 is SGDLS and CDR2 is YYNGEE. Trimming took 0 bases from V and 2 from J; bases not matched to a gene: 2. The CDR3 spells CASSVVAGTTDTQYF. Here the CDR3 DNA reads TGTGCCAGCAGCGTAGTAGCGGGGACCACAGATACGCAGTATTTT. The full variable domain, in which reference TRBV9 and TRBJ2-3 provide the parts outside the CDR3, is DSGVTQTPKHLITATGQRVTLRCSPRSGDLSVYWYQQSLDQGLQFLIQYYNGEERAKGNILERFSAQQFPDLHSELNLSSLELGDSALYFCASSVVAGTTDTQYFGPGTRLTVL.

This clonotype was recorded a few times. This chain links TRBV10-3 with TRBJ2-3, with TRBD2 identical over 9 bases. In germline, CDR1 is ENHRY, CDR2 SYGVKD. J gave up 3 bases and V 5 bases, and 3 bases lay outside the gene matches. The CDR3 runs to 14 residues. Here the CDR3 reads CAISLAGRTDTQYF. The CDR3 nucleotides are TGTGCCATCAGTCTAGCGGGAAGGACAGATACGCAGTATTTT.

The rearrangement uses TRBV4-2 and TRBJ2-7; 8 nucleotides line up with TRBD1. The junction had 10 bases not matched to a gene; V was cut back by 4 bases and J by 5 bases. Germline values: CDR1 LGHNA, CDR2 YNFKEQ. There are 15 residues in the CDR3. The CDR3 sequence: CASSPWAGQAHEQYF. In nucleotides, the CDR3 is TGTGCCAGCAGCCCCTGGGCGGGACAGGCCCACGAGCAGTACTTC.

The rearrangement uses TRBV5-1 and TRBJ2-2, with TRBD1 matching 8 bases. CDR1 SGHRS and CDR2 YFSETQ come from the germline V gene. Trimming cost V 0 bases and J 1 base; bases outside gene matches: 2. The CDR3 length is 16 residues. CDR3 in DNA: TGCGCCAGCAGCTTGGATGGGACAGGGAACACCGGGGAGCTGTTTTTT. Its translation: CASSLDGTGNTGELFF.

The chain links TRBV9 to TRBJ2-7; tentatively, D is TRBD1 (6 bases). CDR3 size: 14 residues. Trimming cost V 0 bases and J 6 bases, with 13 bases left between them. The germline gives CDR1 SGDLS, CDR2 YYNGEE. This chain's CDR3 is CASSVADTGTEQYF. CDR3 in DNA: TGTGCCAGCAGCGTAGCAGATACAGGGACCGAGCAGTACTTC. Full variable domain (remainder filled in from reference TRBV9 and TRBJ2-7): DSGVTQTPKHLITATGQRVTLRCSPRSGDLSVYWYQQSLDQGLQFLIQYYNGEERAKGNILERFSAQQFPDLHSELNLSSLELGDSALYFCASSVADTGTEQYFGPGTRLTVT.

The chain joins TRBV23-1 to TRBJ1-2; D unresolved. TRBV23-1 is treated as an ORF (open reading frame) with a function not yet certain. This CDR3 spans 14 amino acids. V gave up 3 bases and J gave up 4 bases, with 12 bases separating them. CDR3 region: CASSHPTDSYGYTF. DNA of the CDR3: TGCGCCAGCAGTCATCCCACAGACTCCTATGGCTACACCTTC.

The J gene is TRBJ1-5, the V gene TRBV12-3 or TRBV12-4; possible D gene TRBD1, 5 bases. Trimming stripped 6 bases from V and 4 bases from J, with 10 bases between. The CDR3 totals 13 residues. The CDR3 reads CASRPTANQPQHF. The CDR3 nucleotides read TGTGCCAGCAGACCGACAGCTAATCAGCCCCAGCATTTT.

The chain carries TRBV7-9 and TRBJ1-1; D is unresolved. CDR3 length: 14 residues. V was cut by 1 base and J by 4 bases, with 10 bases left in between. CDR1 and CDR2 from the germline V gene are SEHNR and FQNEAQ (reference sequence). CDR3 coding DNA: TGTGCCAGCAGCTTAGGCGCCAGTTTCACTGAAGCTTTCTTT. Amino acids: CASSLGASFTEAFF.

V usage is TRBV12-3 or TRBV12-4 and J usage is TRBJ1-2; TRBD1 is a possible D gene (6 bases). This CDR3 region has 13 residues. V was pared by 4 bases and J by 4 bases, with 10 bases between. This chain's CDR3 is CASSSRDIYGYTF. DNA for the CDR3: TGTGCCAGCAGTTCCAGGGACATCTATGGCTACACCTTC.

The chain joins TRBV7-9 to TRBJ2-1; maybe TRBD1 (6 bases). Germline lookup yields CDR1 SEHNR and CDR2 FQNEAQ (reference sequence). The CDR3 covers 19 residues. Trimming left V 5 bases short and J 5 bases short, with 28 bases between. The CDR3 DNA is TGTGCCAGCAGCCCCTGGACTCTCGTCACAGGGAATCTCAACAATGAGCAGTTCTTC. Translation: CASSPWTLVTGNLNNEQFF.

The chain links TRBV5-1 to TRBJ1-1; weak D call: TRBD1 (5 bases). Germline-derived CDR1 and CDR2 are SGHRS and YFSETQ. The CDR3 loop spans 15 amino acids. With 2 bases removed from V and 0 bases from J, the gap between germline ends came to 11 bases. Written as DNA, the CDR3 is TGCGCCAGCAGCTTCGGGGCAGGGATGAACACTGAAGCTTTCTTT. This gives the protein CASSFGAGMNTEAFF.